This entry is about one TCR beta chain. The data were obtained in a study of T cells in women clearing cervical HPV infection. TCRdb's copy holds only in-frame clones and misses some; the assay was immunoSEQ multiplex PCR. The repertoire table contains over 45,000 clones. This receptor was identified in a woman between 18 and 70 years old with a cervical HPV16 infection that either progressed to CIN3+ or cleared (not recorded which). Sequencing was done on a sample of blood buffy coat.

The CDR3 sequence: CASSDGTGKVLQYF. Partial CDR3 DNA: TGTGCCAGCAGCGACGGGACAGGGAAGGTCCTT. The chain joins TRBV5-6 to TRBJ2-4; TRBD1 matches at 9 bases. Read coverage stops 3 residues before the CDR3 terminus; the germline J gene supplies the remainder. The CDR3 is 14 amino acids. CDR1 and CDR2 from the germline V gene are SGHDT and YYEEEE.